Below are 3 T cell receptor beta chains sequenced from a single sample in a study of blood T cell repertoires in COVID-19. Sequenced by immunoSEQ multiplex PCR; TCRdb stores in-frame clones only, minus some. The profile covers about 140,000 clones, with around 80% appearing a single time and roughly 10% taken by the ten largest. Sequencing was performed on peripheral blood. Source of these receptors: a man aged 55 to 70 with active or convalescent COVID-19.

This chain connects TRBV7-2 to TRBJ1-6; TRBD1 matches at 9 bases. Germline trimming cut 5 bases from V and 9 bases from J; bases unmatched to any gene: 11. CDR1 is SGHTA, CDR2 FQGNSA, per germline. This CDR3 is 16 amino acids long. The CDR3 sequence: CASSPQQGAHSSPLHF. CDR3 coding DNA: TGTGCCAGCAGCCCCCAACAGGGGGCGCACTCTTCACCCCTCCACTTT. The entire variable domain, with the rest obtained from reference TRBV7-2 and TRBJ1-6, is as follows: GAGVSQSPSNKVTEKGKDVELRCDPISGHTALYWYRQSLGQGLEFLIYFQGNSAPDKSGLPSDRFSAERTGGSVSTLTIQRTQQEDSAVYLCASSPQQGAHSSPLHFGNGTRLTVT.

Details on this clone: This specimen includes other DNA sequences encoding the same CDR3. This chain links TRBV6-5 with TRBJ1-1; D perhaps matches TRBD1 (5 bases). V was clipped by 0 bases and J by 0 bases, with 8 bases between them. Germline V gene lookup returns CDR1 MNHEY and CDR2 SVGAGI. The CDR3 spans 15 residues. CDR3: CASSYSGGMNTEAFF. In DNA, the CDR3 is TGTGCCAGCAGTTACTCCGGGGGTATGAACACTGAAGCTTTCTTT.

This clone turned up a few times. The chain combines TRBV3-1 (or the pseudogene TRBV3-2) with TRBJ1-4; tentative D call: TRBD1 (5 bases). Germline CDR1 LGHDT, CDR2 YNNKEL (reference sequence). Trimming removed 3 bases at V and 7 bases at J, with 15 bases between. This CDR3 has 15 residues. DNA for the CDR3: TGTGCCAGCAGCCAGGAGGGGATAACTGGTGAAAAACTGTTTTTT. Its translation is CASSQEGITGEKLFF.